Following are 26 T cell receptor beta chains from one sample sequenced in a study of blood T cell repertoires in COVID-19 (dated by TCRdb to the early 2020s). The library was generated by the immunoSEQ multiplex PCR assay. Imported from immuneACCESS, the table was reduced by TCRdb to in-frame sequences with V and J called. These copies leave out some clones; in studies compared against another copy, an unresolved V gene accounts for under half, and the cause of the remainder is not known. This sample comprises approximately 320,000 clones, 85% of them detected only once. The ten largest clones take up just over 7% of the sample. Sequencing was performed on peripheral blood. These receptors originate from a human donor in a cohort sampled during active COVID-19.

The V gene is TRBV5-1, the J gene TRBJ2-7, with TRBD2 identical over 10 bases. Losses at the gene ends were 4 bases for V and 3 bases for J; bases not matched to a gene: 7. CDR3 length equals 15 residues. Germline assignment: CDR1 SGHRS and CDR2 YFSETQ. The CDR3 DNA reads TGCGCCAGCAGCGTACTAGCGGGGATACTCTACGAGCAGTACTTC. As protein: CASSVLAGILYEQYF. The variable domain in full, completed from reference TRBV5-1 and TRBJ2-7, reads KAGVTQTPRYLIKTRGQQVTLSCSPISGHRSVSWYQQTPGQGLQFLFEYFSETQRNKGNFPGRFSGRQFSNSRSEMNVSTLELGDSALYLCASSVLAGILYEQYFGPGTRLTVT.

V is TRBV7-3 and J is TRBJ2-3; 9 nucleotides align to TRBD1. From germline, CDR1 is SGHTA and CDR2 FQGTGA. V dropped 8 bases and J dropped 4; count of bases not matched to a gene: 4. The CDR3 has 13 amino acids. In DNA, the CDR3 is TGTGCCAGCCGGGACAGGGTATCAGATACGCAGTATTTT. Its translation is CASRDRVSDTQYF.

The rearrangement joins TRBV7-3 to TRBJ2-3; 7 nucleotides align to TRBD1. V gave up 5 bases and J gave up 2 bases; unmatched junction bases: 4. CDR3 length: 14 residues. Germline CDR1 SGHTA, CDR2 FQGTGA. The CDR3: CASSGGQLTDTQYF. DNA of the CDR3: TGTGCCAGCAGCGGGGGACAGCTCACAGATACGCAGTATTTT. The variable domain in full, with the rest retrieved from reference TRBV7-3 and TRBJ2-3, is GAGVSQTPSNKVTEKGKYVELRCDPISGHTALYWYRQSLGQGPEFLIYFQGTGAADDSGLPNDRFFAVRPEGSVSTLKIQRTERGDSAVYLCASSGGQLTDTQYFGPGTRLTVL.

This rearrangement joins TRBV27 to TRBJ2-1; 10 nucleotides match TRBD1. V was pared by 4 bases and J by 3 bases, with 6 bases of the junction left unmatched. Germline V gives CDR1 MNHEY, CDR2 SMNVEV (reference sequence). CDR3 size: 16 residues. The CDR3 is CASSSPRDRGYNEQFF. CDR3 DNA: TGTGCCAGCAGTTCCCCGCGGGACAGGGGCTACAATGAGCAGTTCTTC.

The V and J genes are TRBV9 and TRBJ2-7, with 7 bases identical to TRBD1. The J segment lost 5 bases and the V segment lost 1 base, leaving 9 bases of the junction unmatched. Germline V gives CDR1 SGDLS, CDR2 YYNGEE. The CDR3 covers 15 residues. The CDR3 coding sequence is TGTGCCAGCAGCGTAACGGCCAGGGGGTTCCACGAGCAGTACTTC. Translating it yields CASSVTARGFHEQYF.

The chain links TRBV19 to TRBJ1-5, with 7 bases identical to TRBD1. V lost 5 bases to trimming and J lost 4 bases; unmatched junction nucleotides: 11. The CDR3 has 16 residues. Germline V gene sequence: CDR1 LNHDA, CDR2 SQIVND (reference sequence). CDR3 region: CASSSGGRKGNQPQHF. The CDR3 DNA sequence: TGTGCCAGTAGTTCAGGGGGGCGCAAGGGGAATCAGCCCCAGCATTTT. Looking up the rest from reference TRBV19 and TRBJ1-5 gives the full variable domain: DGGITQSPKYLFRKEGQNVTLSCEQNLNHDAMYWYRQDPGQGLRLIYYSQIVNDFQKGDIAEGYSVSREKKESFPLTVTSAQKNPTAFYLCASSSGGRKGNQPQHFGDGTRLSIL.

This chain links TRBV18 with TRBJ2-3; 8 bases are a match to TRBD1. Trimming removed 2 bases from V and 1 base from J; junction bases left unmatched: 2. Germline values: CDR1 KGHSH, CDR2 LQKENI. The CDR3 has 15 amino acids. The CDR3 sequence is CASSPGQGGTDTQYF. The CDR3 nucleotides read TGTGCCAGCTCACCAGGACAGGGTGGCACAGATACGCAGTATTTT.

The rearrangement uses TRBV10-2 and TRBJ2-6, with D perhaps matching TRBD2 (5 bases). The CDR3 consists of 17 residues. Germline lookup yields CDR1 WSHSY and CDR2 SAAADI. Trimming took 1 base from V and 1 from J, leaving 11 bases between them. CDR3: CASSELIAGSGANVLTF. The CDR3, as DNA: TGCGCCAGCAGTGAGTTAATTGCGGGTTCTGGGGCCAACGTCCTGACTTTC.

V gene TRBV28 combines with J gene TRBJ2-5, with 7 bases matching TRBD2. The ends lost 6 bases at V and 4 bases at J; junction bases unmatched: 14. CDR1 MDHEN and CDR2 SYDVKM come from the germline V gene. The CDR3 length is 16 residues. The CDR3 DNA is TGTGCCAGCAGAGTAGGCGGGGGAGGGCTCCGAGAGACCCAGTACTTC. As protein: CASRVGGGGLRETQYF. The full variable domain, in which reference TRBV28 and TRBJ2-5 provide the parts outside the CDR3, is DVKVTQSSRYLVKRTGEKVFLECVQDMDHENMFWYRQDPGLGLRLIYFSYDVKMKEKGDIPEGYSVSREKKERFSLILESASTNQTSMYLCASRVGGGGLRETQYFGPGTRLLVL.

This chain links TRBV5-5 with TRBJ1-1; no firm D call. This CDR3 is built from 11 residues. CDR1 and CDR2 from the germline V gene are SGHKS and YYEKEE (reference sequence). V lost 0 bases and J 8 bases, leaving 5 bases between the germline ends. In DNA, the CDR3 is TGTGCCAGCAGCTTGGGGCAAGAAGCTTTCTTT. Its translation is CASSLGQEAFF.

As concerns this clone: At one of its ends the junction is not consistent with the germline gene, which may arise from a read error. The chain employs TRBV4-1 and TRBJ1-2, with a possible D match to TRBD1 (5 bases). There are 10 residues in the CDR3. Germline-derived CDR1 and CDR2 are MGHRA and YSYEKL. The CDR3 DNA follows: TGCGCCAGCAGAAGCAGGGAATTGAGCTTC. It yields the protein CASRSRELSF.

The chain links TRBV7-3 to TRBJ2-1; D gene ambiguous. The CDR3 sequence is 16 residues long. V lost 0 bases to trimming and J lost 2 bases, with 11 bases between them. Germline V gene data show CDR1 as SGHTA and CDR2 as FQGTGA. CDR3 residues: CASSLTDLGPYNEQFF. CDR3 coding DNA: TGTGCCAGCAGCTTAACGGATCTAGGCCCCTACAATGAGCAGTTCTTC.

The CDR3: CASGPLNEPGHNTGELFF. CDR3 nucleotide sequence: TGTGCTAGTGGTCCACTAAACGAACCGGGACATAACACCGGGGAGCTGTTTTTT. The rearrangement uses TRBV12-5 and TRBJ2-2, with TRBD1 as a possible D gene (6 bases). CDR1 LGHNT and CDR2 FRNRAP come from the germline V gene. The V gene lost 5 bases and the J gene lost 2 bases, with 21 bases spanning the gap. The CDR3 loop spans 18 amino acids.

This clone was picked up one time. The chain recombines TRBV7-8 with TRBJ1-2; 10 bases line up with TRBD1. With V trimmed by 3 bases and J by 4 bases, 5 bases remained unmatched. Germline V lookup: CDR1 SGHVS, CDR2 FQNEAQ. The CDR3 covers 15 residues. CDR3 nucleotides: TGTGCCAGCAGCTTGTCGGGACAGGGGTTCTATGGCTACACCTTC. Encoded protein: CASSLSGQGFYGYTF.

The chain has TRBV6-5 and TRBJ1-2, with 9 bases matching TRBD1. This CDR3 is built from 13 residues. Trimming at V came to 6 bases and at J to 8 bases, leaving 7 bases not matched to a gene. CDR1 MNHEY and CDR2 SVGAGI come from the germline V gene. The chain's CDR3 is CASSYRGRWGYTF. For the CDR3, the DNA is TGTGCCAGCAGCTACAGGGGGCGTTGGGGCTACACCTTC.

V and J are TRBV12-3 or TRBV12-4 and TRBJ1-5, with D possibly TRBD1 on 6 matching bases. This CDR3 region has 13 residues. Trimming left V 6 bases short and J 4 bases short, with 10 bases between. The CDR3 DNA reads as TGTGCCAGCAGCCCAAGGGGGAATCAGCCCCAGCATTTT. Its translation is CASSPRGNQPQHF.

V and J are TRBV30 and TRBJ1-1; 7 nucleotides line up with TRBD1. The CDR3 is 13 amino acids. V dropped 5 bases and J dropped 1; count of bases not matched to a gene: 4. The germline V gene encodes CDR1 GTSNPN and CDR2 SVGIG (reference sequence). CDR3 sequence (DNA): TGTGCCTGGTATGGACAGGAGAACACTGAAGCTTTCTTT. Translation gives CAWYGQENTEAFF.

This clone has a single count. V is TRBV5-1 and J is TRBJ2-1; 7 positions match TRBD2. The CDR3 covers 16 residues. V was clipped by 4 bases and J by 1 base; unmatched bases: 8. In germline, CDR1 is SGHRS, CDR2 YFSETQ. The CDR3 nucleotides are TGCGCCAGCAGCCAAGGGACGGGGGGATCCTACAATGAGCAGTTCTTC. Protein product: CASSQGTGGSYNEQFF. Together with reference TRBV5-1 and TRBJ2-1, the CDR3 gives the full variable domain: KAGVTQTPRYLIKTRGQQVTLSCSPISGHRSVSWYQQTPGQGLQFLFEYFSETQRNKGNFPGRFSGRQFSNSRSEMNVSTLELGDSALYLCASSQGTGGSYNEQFFGPGTRLTVL.

This chain joins TRBV19 and TRBJ1-3, with D possibly TRBD1 on 5 matching bases. The V end was cut by 4 bases, the J end by 9 bases, with 7 bases between. This CDR3 has 11 amino acids. The V gene's germline CDR1 is LNHDA and CDR2 SQIVND (reference sequence). For the CDR3, the DNA is TGTGCCAGTAGTAGTACAGGCACCATATATTTT. Amino acid sequence: CASSSTGTIYF.

This clone was recorded only once. The genes are TRBV6-5 and TRBJ1-2, with D perhaps TRBD1 (5 bases). The germline CDR1 and CDR2 sequences are MNHEY and SVGAGI. The CDR3 has 14 amino acids. Trimming took 6 bases from V and 4 from J, leaving 15 bases between them. The CDR3 bases are TGTGCCAGCAGCTCACCCAGGGCCCTCTATGGCTACACCTTC. Translated, it gives CASSSPRALYGYTF.

The V and J genes are TRBV6-5 and TRBJ1-1; D is uncertain. The CDR3 covers 13 residues. Germline V lookup: CDR1 MNHEY, CDR2 SVGAGI. The germline V and J ends were trimmed by 4 bases and 0 bases, with 6 bases remaining between them. The CDR3 nucleotides are TGTGCCAGCAGTTTTTCAGTGAACACTGAAGCTTTCTTT. The encoded protein is CASSFSVNTEAFF.

The rearrangement joins TRBV10-3 to TRBJ2-7; 7 bases are a match to TRBD1. There are 14 residues in the CDR3. Germline trimming cut 4 bases from V and 3 bases from J; bases unmatched to any gene: 6. In germline, CDR1 is ENHRY, CDR2 SYGVKD. CDR3 region: CAISGTGGIYEQYF. DNA of the CDR3: TGTGCCATCAGTGGGACAGGTGGGATCTACGAGCAGTACTTC.

This clone was counted once. The J gene is TRBJ2-2, the V gene TRBV25-1, with D possibly being TRBD1 (6 bases). V was trimmed by 5 bases and J by 3 bases, leaving 16 bases between them. Germline V lookup: CDR1 MGHDK, CDR2 SYGVNS. This CDR3 region has 16 residues. The CDR3 nucleotides read TGTGCCAGCAGTACTCTCCGGGACATCCACACCGGGGAGCTGTTTTTT. Protein: CASSTLRDIHTGELFF.

The chain uses TRBV5-4 and TRBJ1-6, with a weak D call TRBD1 (6 bases). Germline CDR1 SGHNT, CDR2 YYREEE (reference sequence). The CDR3 runs to 16 residues. The germline V and J ends were trimmed by 3 bases and 0 bases, with 10 bases remaining between them. The CDR3 nucleotides are TGTGCCAGCAGCTCCGGACAGAGCTCCTATAATTCACCCCTCCACTTT. This translates into CASSSGQSSYNSPLHF.

This clone came up once. Distinct nucleotide sequences in the sample also encode this CDR3. V and J are TRBV5-1 and TRBJ1-2; 8 bases match TRBD1. Trimming at V came to 3 bases and at J to 7 bases, leaving 2 bases not matched to a gene. The CDR3 totals 12 residues. Germline CDR1 SGHRS, CDR2 YFSETQ. The CDR3 sequence: CASSSTGGGYTF. The CDR3 bases are TGCGCCAGCAGCTCAACAGGGGGTGGCTACACCTTC.

The CDR3 sequence is CASSPRQGYGYTF. Written as DNA, the CDR3 is TGTGCCAGCTCACCAAGACAGGGATATGGCTACACCTTC. This rearrangement joins TRBV18 to TRBJ1-2, with 7 bases identical to TRBD1. Germline V lookup: CDR1 KGHSH, CDR2 LQKENI. J was trimmed by 5 bases and V by 2 bases; bases with no gene match: 2. This CDR3 has 13 residues.